The sequence of this T cell receptor (beta chain) was determined in a study of cytomegalovirus exposure and HLA in healthy donors. Points from the study as a whole: Cytomegalovirus status was reportedly diagnosed by the classifier with high specificity and sensitivity. TCR association rates varied by HLA locus in a later analysis, with DRB1 highest and HLA-C lowest. Later, an analysis showed that TCR beta chains associated with HLA were more clonally expanded than others that were equally common.

From germline, CDR1 is GTSNPN and CDR2 SVGIG (reference sequence). This CDR3 has 14 amino acids. Primers included in the PCR were 60 Vbeta and 13 Jbeta primers. Profiled with immunoSEQ multiplex PCR; TCRdb holds only in-frame clones, not every one. The table includes 90,000 or so clones, approximately 64% detected once. With respect to this clone: Its antigen is unidentified. Germline and junction disagree at one end, which may indicate a read error.

Material: PBMCs. The gene calls are TRBV30 and TRBJ1-6; perhaps TRBD1 as D (5 bases). The clonotype comes from a boy between 10 and 17 years old in good health and CMV-seropositive. CDR3 loop: CAWRGQGLNSPLNF. CDR3 in DNA: TGTGCCTGGAGGGGTCAGGGTCTAAATTCACCCCTCAACTTT.